This T cell receptor beta chain was recovered during a study of blood T cells in healthy people across ages. Notes on this clonotype: Its antigen remains unknown. A much larger clone lies a single base off, so this may be a read error.

Alongside a J-beta primer mix, a sample-barcoded 5' primer served in a second PCR lasting about 7 to 11 cycles. Every single cDNA molecule received a tag from a template-switch adaptor with 12 random nucleotides. Using its own MiXCR run on the 5' RACE reads, TCRdb lists one record per CDR3 protein. The sample has about 700,000 distinct CDR3 sequences; roughly 32% are singletons. Germline lookup yields CDR1 MNHNY and CDR2 SVGAGI (reference sequence). V gave up 11 bases and J gave up 6 bases; unmatched junction bases: 9. The CDR3 has 13 residues. Findings of the study overall: What prevented conclusive comparison of naive and antigen-experienced cells was that PBMCs were unsorted. When set beside aged donors, long-lived donors presented more naive CD4+ cells and higher diversity. Investigators treated diversity estimates from one million T cells as underestimates.

The sequenced material came from blood. This TCR was sampled from a woman aged 80 or over in good health. This chain joins TRBV6-6 and TRBJ2-1; 8 nucleotides match TRBD2. The CDR3, as DNA: TGTGCCGGCAACTCGCGGGGGGTCAATGAGCAGTTCTTC. The encoded protein is CAGNSRGVNEQFF.